This is a list of T cell receptor beta chains from one sample in a study of blood T cell repertoires in COVID-19. Generated by immunoSEQ multiplex PCR, the TCRdb table keeps only in-frame clones and is missing some. This sample yields about 170,000 clones, of which 80% to 90% are seen a single time; roughly 15% belongs to the top ten. Input material: PBMCs or T cells enriched from blood (not recorded which). The origin of the receptors is a man aged 50 to 59 who had recovered from COVID-19. Both conserved end residues are part of each CDR3. A D gene is named only where the DNA matches it firmly. The size of a clone is reported for some rows only, either as once, few or many, or as a class for expanded clones.

>TRBD2|TRBJ2-1|TRBV7-8|-
TGTGCCAGCAGCTCCCGGGAGGGGATGAGCTCCTACAATGAGCAGTTCTTC
CASSSREGMSSYNEQFF
>TRBD2|TRBJ2-5|TRBV25-1|-
TGTGCCAGCAATCCGGGAGGAGAGACCCAGTACTTC
CASNPGGETQYF
>-|TRBJ2-7|TRBV5-1|-
TGCGCCAGCAGCTTGAGGCCTGACAGGCCCTACGAGCAGTACTTC
CASSLRPDRPYEQYF
>-|TRBJ1-6|TRBV5-4|-
TGTGCCAGCAGCTTGGACAGATCATCGCCCCTCCACTTT
CASSLDRSSPLHF
>TRBD1|TRBJ1-6|TRBV29-1|-
TGCAGCGGATCCGAGACCCTAGGACAGGGGGCGCGTTCACCCCTCCACTTT
CSGSETLGQGARSPLHF
>TRBD1|TRBJ1-2|TRBV3-1/TRBV3-2|-
TGTGCCAGCAGCCAAGAGAACAGGGGAAATGGCTACACCTTC
CASSQENRGNGYTF
>-|TRBJ2-2|TRBV3-1/TRBV3-2|-
TGTGCCAGCAGAGAATTAGCGGCGAACACCGGGGAGCTGTTTTTT
CASRELAANTGELFF
>TRBD1|TRBJ1-5|TRBV28|-
TGTGCCAGCAGTTCTTCAGAATTGACAGGGTGGAATCAGCCCCAGCATTTT
CASSSSELTGWNQPQHF
>-|TRBJ2-5|TRBV10-2|-
TGCGCCAGCAGAACGGGCGGGGTCCAAGAGACCCAGTACTTC
CASRTGGVQETQYF
>-|TRBJ1-1|TRBV29-1|once
TGCAGTATTGACGGAGGGAGGGCCACTGAAGCTTTCTTT
CSIDGGRATEAFF
>TRBD2|TRBJ2-2|TRBV5-4|-
TGTGCCAGCAGCGACGCTAGCGGGGGGGCCGGGGAGCTGTTTTTT
CASSDASGGAGELFF
>TRBD1|TRBJ1-6|TRBV11-1|-
TGTGCCAGCAGCTCCTCTCGACAGGGCGGCTCACCCCTCCACTTT
CASSSSRQGGSPLHF
>TRBD1|TRBJ2-7|TRBV4-1|-
TGCGCCAGCAGGGTCGGGCAGGGGGTCTACGAGCAGTACTTC
CASRVGQGVYEQYF
>TRBD1|TRBJ2-7|TRBV11-2|few
TGTGCCAGCAGCTTAGGGACAGGGGCCTACGAGCAGTACTTC
CASSLGTGAYEQYF
>TRBD1|TRBJ1-2|TRBV2|-
TGTGCCAGCAGTGAAACAGGGGGCGGTCGAGAAAACACCTTC
CASSETGGGRENTF
>-|TRBJ2-1|TRBV7-9|once
TGTGCCAGCAGCCGTGCAACGGGGAAGTCTTACAATGAGCAGTTCTTC
CASSRATGKSYNEQFF
>TRBD1|TRBJ1-6|TRBV6-5|-
TGTGCCAGCAGGCGGGACAGTAACAATTCACCCCTCCACTTT
CASRRDSNNSPLHF
>TRBD1|TRBJ2-7|TRBV5-1|once
TGCGCCAGCAGCGTAGGACAGGCCTACGAGCAGTACTTC
CASSVGQAYEQYF
>-|TRBJ2-7|TRBV5-4|-
TGTGCCAGCAGCTTCCCAGGTATCGAGCAGTACTTC
CASSFPGIEQYF
>-|TRBJ2-1|TRBV6-5|-
TGTGCCAGCAGTTTTTCAACAGGGCAGGGTGAGCAGTTCTTC
CASSFSTGQGEQFF
>-|TRBJ2-5|TRBV2|once
TGTGCCAGCAGAGACAGGGTTGGGGGGGAGACCCAGTACTTC
CASRDRVGGETQYF
>TRBD1|TRBJ2-1|TRBV5-6|-
TGTGCCAGCAGCTCAGGGGGCTCGGTTTACAATGAGCAGTTCTTC
CASSSGGSVYNEQFF
>-|TRBJ1-1|TRBV11-3|-
TGTGCCAGCAGCTTAGTTCTAAACGGGAAAGGGGGGAACACTGAAGCTTTCTTT
CASSLVLNGKGGNTEAFF
>-|TRBJ2-7|TRBV3-1/TRBV3-2|-
TGTGCCAGCAGCCAAGATCCGGCAGGGGTCGAGCAGTACTTC
CASSQDPAGVEQYF
>TRBD1|TRBJ1-6|TRBV18|-
TGTGCCAGCTCACTACAGGGGTATAATTCACCCCTCCACTTT
CASSLQGYNSPLHF
>TRBD1|TRBJ1-5|TRBV27|-
TGTGCCAGCAGTTTATACAGGGGGGAGCCCCAGCATTTT
CASSLYRGEPQHF
>TRBD1|TRBJ2-2|TRBV15|-
TGTGCCACCAGCAGGCTAAACAGGGGGCGGGCCGGGGAGCTGTTTTTT
CATSRLNRGRAGELFF
>TRBD2|TRBJ2-5|TRBV27|-
TGTGCCAGCAGTTTATTGGGGGGGGGAGAGACCCAGTACTTC
CASSLLGGGETQYF